This note documents a single T cell receptor (beta chain) sequence. Its antigen remains unknown. PCR was performed using 60 Vbeta and 13 Jbeta primers. TCRdb's table, derived via immunoSEQ multiplex PCR, lists solely in-frame clones and lacks some. The sample holds roughly 160,000 clones, around four fifths seen once. The record originates from a study of cytomegalovirus exposure and HLA in healthy donors. General study points: Overall, around 160 TCR beta chains were annotated as cytomegalovirus-associated.

This receptor was obtained from a woman between 50 and 59 years old in good health and CMV-seropositive. The material sequenced was PBMCs.

This CDR3 is CASSFILVTYNEQFF. CDR3 sequence (DNA): TGTGCCAGCAGCTTTATCCTAGTGACTTACAATGAGCAGTTCTTC. The rearrangement uses TRBV11-2 and TRBJ2-1; no definite D call. This CDR3 has 15 residues. In germline, CDR1 is SGHAT, CDR2 FQNNGV. Trimming took off 3 bases at V and 4 bases at J, with 13 bases between the two ends.